This TCR beta chain was captured by sequencing in a study of beta chain features in type 1 diabetes (dated by TCRdb to 2016 to 2019). A note on the overall study: Mean age, gender distribution, total cell number and subset yield did not differ between patients and healthy donors. The study compared TCRB repertoires of sorted circulating CD4+ T cell subsets between recently diagnosed type 1 diabetes patients and matched healthy donors. Naive and central memory subsets were obtained from all 30 or so donors, but regulatory and stem cell-like memory subsets were isolated from only 8 patients and about eight healthy donors. A total of 85 million to 140 million sorted cells were examined across all samples, and a strong correlation was observed between cell number per subset and RNA yield. The study at large found these results: Because cDNA was sequenced instead of genomic DNA, activated cells with high expression could be over-represented, although the groups did not differ in activation or CD3 levels. At VDJ recombination sites, type 1 diabetes patients had fewer insertions and more deleted nucleotides, which implies abnormalities in thymic rearrangement. A moderate but significant shortening of TCRB CDR3 length was observed in type 1 diabetes patients in all four CD4+ subsets. Naive, central memory and regulatory TCRB repertoires appeared to be more alike among patients than among healthy donors. Because the HLA sub-analyses included only small numbers of individuals, any influence of HLA type on TCRB rearrangement was left unresolved. Shorter templates might have been favored by PCR, but patient and control samples were amplified and corrected together, so both groups would have been affected equally by any skew.

From the germline V gene (reference sequence), CDR1 is LNHNV and CDR2 is YYDKDF. V is pared back by 0 bases and J by 1 base, with 13 bases lying between the germline termini. The CDR3 runs 16 residues from the cysteine to the phenylalanine. Solely the CDR3 DNA is kept, with 48 bases framed from the first base. A single peripheral blood draw of approximately 120 mL on average was collected from each donor into heparinised tubes. A BD FACSAria II was used to sort naive, central memory, regulatory and stem cell-like memory CD4+ T cells with a panel that included CD45RO, CCR7, CD25, CD127, CD95 and CD27. Purity was above 95% for every sorted population. Right away, PBMCs were isolated by Lymphoprep density gradient centrifugation and were stained directly, with no culture step. To minimize batch effects, samples were stained and sorted in pairs, one healthy donor with one patient per experiment. The entire isolated RNA was reverse transcribed using the High Capacity cDNA Reverse Transcription Kit, and thus expressed TCRB transcripts were sequenced. Deep immunoSEQ sequencing was performed on naive, central memory and regulatory T cell samples, with an average of roughly 3.3 million total reads per sample. Sorted cells were lysed in RLT buffer, and RNA was extracted using DNase-treated RNeasy Micro or Mini kits according to cell number. Each cell subset was processed on its own to prevent cross-contamination, while patient and healthy donor samples were processed together. The immunoSEQ multiplex PCR was used to amplify TCRB sequences from cDNA, yielding 87-bp fragments that span the CDR3 region. The amplicons were sequenced using the Illumina HiSeq platform. The paper's data handling went like this. Synthetic template baselines were used to correct PCR bias computationally, reads within Hamming distance 2 were collapsed together, and singletons that could not be merged were discarded. By aligning reads against IMGT, V, D and J genes, CDR3 length, and insertions or deletions at six rearrangement sites were assigned. Within each subset, clonotype counts were normalized to sorted cell number, and only after that were true diversity and Gini coefficients computed with the tcR R package. The overlap coefficient, calculated on TCRB nucleotide sequences, was used to quantify repertoire sharing. Not all clones reach the TCRdb copy of this immuneACCESS table, which keeps in-frame sequences only. Checked studies attribute under half of the gap to unresolved V genes and leave the rest unexplained. V, J and clone size are taken as reported in that table, and D and trimming were inferred from the DNA itself. The sample contains some 160,000 clones, roughly 9% of them found a single time. The ten top clones hold under 0.75% of the sample.

Points on this clone: Its specific antigen is unknown. Within one base of it there is no much larger clone, and no base qualities were kept.

Rearrangement joined TRBV15 to TRBJ2-7; confidence is insufficient to name the D gene. The specimen was central memory CD4+ T cells from blood. The TCR was taken from a woman aged 25 to 39 with type 1 diabetes. The CDR3 amino acid sequence is: CATSRDVSHISYEQYF. DNA sequence: TGTGCCACCAGCAGAGATGTCAGTCATATTTCCTACGAGCAGTACTTC.